These 7 T cell receptor beta chains were all obtained from the same sample, sequenced in a study of response to subunit inactivated influenza vaccine. TCRdb called the RT-PCR reads again in MiXCR, with one record for every CDR3 protein. This sample has roughly 160,000 distinct CDR3 sequences, with about 10% found just once. Specimen: CD8+ T cells sorted from PBMCs, collected less than 30 months after vaccination. The receptor source for this set is a man in his fifties or sixties who received an inactivated influenza vaccine.

This clonotype was counted a single time. J is TRBJ2-3 and V is TRBV6-1; D is possibly TRBD1 or TRBD2 (6 bases each). The germline CDR1 and CDR2 sequences are MNHNS and SASEGT. The V and J ends lost 5 bases and 7 bases respectively, with 16 bases between them. CDR3 length equals 14 residues. CDR3 loop: CASSSGWGANTQYF. DNA for the CDR3: TGTGCCAGCAGTAGCGGTTGGGGGGCGAATACGCAGTATTTT.

This clonotype has at least ten counts. The J gene is TRBJ2-1, the V gene TRBV7-6; D gene ambiguous. The CDR3 is 13 amino acids. V was shortened by 0 bases and J by 4 bases, with 4 bases between the two germline ends. CDR1 is SGHVS and CDR2 is FNYEAQ in the germline V gene. The CDR3 sequence: CASSLATYNEQFF. The CDR3, as DNA: TGTGCCAGCAGCTTAGCGACTTACAATGAGCAGTTCTTC.

This chain uses TRBV28 with TRBJ2-2; D gene ambiguous. Germline V gives CDR1 MDHEN, CDR2 SYDVKM. The CDR3 runs to 17 residues. V lost 1 base to trimming and J lost 3 bases, with 15 bases between them. CDR3 protein: CASSLSGYSVDTGELFF. In DNA, the CDR3 is TGTGCCAGCAGTTTATCTGGCTACTCGGTTGACACCGGGGAGCTGTTTTTT.

A few counts support this clonotype. The V gene is TRBV15, the J gene TRBJ2-1; TRBD2 agrees at 8 bases. Per germline, CDR1 LNHNV and CDR2 YYDKDF (reference sequence). J gave up 4 bases and V 5 bases, and 10 bases lay outside the gene matches. This CDR3 is built from 16 residues. The CDR3 DNA reads TGTGCCACCAGCGACCTCCTAGCGGGCTTATACAATGAGCAGTTCTTC. It specifies CATSDLLAGLYNEQFF.

This clonotype has just a few counts. The chain uses TRBV24-1 and TRBJ2-3; TRBD1 matches at 10 bases. With 3 bases clipped from V and 5 bases from J, the junction kept 7 bases outside the gene matches. This CDR3 spans 16 amino acids. In germline, CDR1 is KGHDR, CDR2 SFDVKD. This CDR3 reads CATSDAMGQGIDTQYF. DNA of the CDR3: TGTGCCACCAGTGATGCTATGGGACAGGGGATAGATACGCAGTATTTT.

The chain carries TRBV4-3 and TRBJ2-7; D not resolved. The V gene lost 4 bases and the J gene lost 0 bases, with 16 bases spanning the gap. Germline assignment: CDR1 LGHNA and CDR2 YSLEER. The CDR3 has 16 residues. The CDR3 nucleotides are TGCGCCAGCAGCCGGGCTCATTATCGAGACTCCTACGAGCAGTACTTC. This codes for CASSRAHYRDSYEQYF.

The sample holds a few counts of this clonotype. The chain employs TRBV5-1 and TRBJ2-3, with 7 bases fitting TRBD1. J was trimmed by 5 bases and V by 4 bases; bases with no gene match: 7. CDR3 length: 14 residues. CDR1 and CDR2 from the germline V gene are SGHRS and YFSETQ. The CDR3 loop reads CASSPDRVEDTQYF. CDR3 coding DNA: TGCGCCAGCAGCCCTGACAGGGTTGAAGATACGCAGTATTTT.